This TCR beta chain was recovered during a study of control samples from healthy donors and cancer patients. Assay: immunoSEQ multiplex PCR; the TCRdb copy retains only in-frame clones and omits some. The sample lists about 130,000 clones; about 90% were seen once. The CDR3 has 17 residues. V lost 0 bases, J lost 5 bases, and 11 bases stayed unmatched. CDR1 MGHRA and CDR2 YSYEKL come from the germline V gene. This chain uses TRBV4-1 with TRBJ2-3; 7 bases align to TRBD2. The sample was blood. The receptor comes from a woman aged 50 to 65 in good health. The CDR3 coding sequence is TGCGCCAGCAGCCAAGATTGGCTAGCGGCTCGGGGAGATACGCAGTATTTT. It is translated as CASSQDWLAARGDTQYF.